Listed below are T cell receptor beta chains from one sample, sequenced in a study of Ad26.COV2.S vaccination and SARS-CoV-2 variants. Measured with immunoSEQ multiplex PCR; TCRdb has only the in-frame clones, and not every one. The sample includes about 680,000 clones, 89% of them seen just once. Sequencing was performed on peripheral blood, taken in a trial of Ad26.COV2.S vaccine versus placebo. The source of these receptors is a person aged 18-65 years who received the Ad26.COV2.S COVID-19 vaccine or a placebo. CDR3s include the opening cysteine and the closing phenylalanine or tryptophan. The D gene is left open where the match is weak. Size tells how often a clone was seen (once, few, many) or the class of an expanded clone, and some rows leave it out.

size: once
D: .
J: TRBJ1-2
V: TRBV2
DNA: TGTGCCAGCAGACGGGACGGCTTTCGGACCTTC
CDR3: CASRRDGFRTF

size: .
D: .
J: TRBJ2-5
V: TRBV18
DNA: TGTGCCAGCTCACCACCTATAAGTCTCCAAGAGACCCAGTACTTC
CDR3: CASSPPISLQETQYF

size: .
D: .
J: TRBJ1-2
V: TRBV7-2
DNA: TGTGCCAGCAGCGCGGCAGGCTATGGCTACACCTTC
CDR3: CASSAAGYGYTF

size: .
D: .
J: TRBJ2-2
V: TRBV11-3
DNA: TGTGCCAGCAGCTTAGACCGGGCCCTATCCGGGGAGCTGTTTTTT
CDR3: CASSLDRALSGELFF

size: .
D: .
J: TRBJ1-5
V: TRBV19
DNA: TGTGCCAGTAGTAGGGACACCCATCAGCCCCAGCATTTT
CDR3: CASSRDTHQPQHF

size: few
D: .
J: TRBJ1-3
V: TRBV19
DNA: TGTGCCAGTAGTATGGGGGCGCTCTCTGGAAACACCATATATTTT
CDR3: CASSMGALSGNTIYF

size: few
D: .
J: TRBJ2-3
V: TRBV4-2
DNA: TGTGCCAGCAGCCAACTTGGTACGCAGTATTTT
CDR3: CASSQLGTQYF

size: .
D: .
J: TRBJ1-2
V: TRBV5-1
DNA: TGCGCCAGCAGCTTGGTTGGCTATTCCTATGGCTACACCTTC
CDR3: CASSLVGYSYGYTF

size: .
D: .
J: TRBJ1-4
V: TRBV4-1
DNA: TGCGCCAGCAGCCAAGGGACAGTGGCGACTAATGAAAAACTGTTTTTT
CDR3: CASSQGTVATNEKLFF

size: .
D: .
J: TRBJ1-2
V: TRBV6-1
DNA: TGTGCCAGCACCCTGGACGGCCAAGGAGGCTACACCTTC
CDR3: CASTLDGQGGYTF

size: .
D: .
J: TRBJ1-5
V: TRBV7-2
DNA: TGTGCCAGCAGCCTTGGGGTGTATAGCAATCAGCCCCAGCATTTT
CDR3: CASSLGVYSNQPQHF

size: .
D: .
J: TRBJ1-1
V: TRBV6-5
DNA: TGTGCCAGCAGTTACTCAGACAACATGAACACTGAAGCTTTCTTT
CDR3: CASSYSDNMNTEAFF

size: .
D: .
J: TRBJ2-7
V: TRBV18
DNA: TGTGCCAGCTCTCAACAGGACAACTCCTACGAGCAGTACTTC
CDR3: CASSQQDNSYEQYF

size: .
D: .
J: TRBJ2-7
V: TRBV11-3
DNA: TGTGCCAGCAGCTTATTCCAAGGGGACGAGCAGTACTTC
CDR3: CASSLFQGDEQYF

size: .
D: .
J: TRBJ2-2
V: TRBV7-9
DNA: TGTGCCAGCAGCCCAGGACCCGTTGGGAGCGGGGAGCTGTTTTTT
CDR3: CASSPGPVGSGELFF

size: .
D: .
J: TRBJ2-3
V: TRBV27
DNA: TGTGCCAGCAGTTTGAGGACTACCATCCTGGAGCACACAGATACGCAGTATTTT
CDR3: CASSLRTTILEHTDTQYF

size: .
D: .
J: TRBJ2-4
V: TRBV7-2
DNA: TGTGCCAGCAGCTTAAAAGGGACCAAAAACATTCAGTACTTC
CDR3: CASSLKGTKNIQYF

size: few
D: .
J: TRBJ2-7
V: TRBV10-2
DNA: TGCGCCAGCAGGGATCCGGGACCCTCCTACGAGCAGTACTTC
CDR3: CASRDPGPSYEQYF

size: .
D: TRBD2
J: TRBJ2-3
V: TRBV6-6
DNA: TGTGCCAGCAGGCCCTCTGAGCGGGGGTGGACAGATACGCAGTATTTT
CDR3: CASRPSERGWTDTQYF

size: .
D: .
J: TRBJ1-1
V: TRBV5-1
DNA: TGCGCCAGCAGCTTGGCGGTAGCGACTGAAGCTTTCTTT
CDR3: CASSLAVATEAFF

size: .
D: TRBD2
J: TRBJ2-1
V: TRBV24-1
DNA: TGTGCCACCAGTAAGTGGGAGGGCCCCTACAATGAGCAGTTCTTC
CDR3: CATSKWEGPYNEQFF

size: .
D: .
J: TRBJ2-1
V: TRBV27
DNA: TGTGCCAGCAGTTGGCTAGCCGACAATGAGCAGTTCTTC
CDR3: CASSWLADNEQFF

size: .
D: .
J: TRBJ1-1
V: TRBV15
DNA: TGTGCCACCAGCAGAGAAAGAGGTGAAGCTTTCTTT
CDR3: CATSRERGEAFF

size: .
D: TRBD2
J: TRBJ2-2
V: TRBV9
DNA: TGTGCCAGCTCCCGGGCACTAGCGGGGGGGCTCGGCACCGGGGAGCTGTTTTTT
CDR3: CASSRALAGGLGTGELFF

size: .
D: TRBD1
J: TRBJ1-1
V: TRBV6-5
DNA: TGTGCCAGCAGTAGGAACAGGGGCAACACTGAAGCTTTCTTT
CDR3: CASSRNRGNTEAFF

size: .
D: .
J: TRBJ1-3
V: TRBV11-2
DNA: TGTGCCAGCAGCATGGGGGTCTCTGGAAACACCATATATTTT
CDR3: CASSMGVSGNTIYF

size: .
D: TRBD1
J: TRBJ2-2
V: TRBV18
DNA: TGTGCCAGCTCACCGGGGCAGGGGGTCACCGGGGAGCTGTTTTTT
CDR3: CASSPGQGVTGELFF

size: .
D: .
J: TRBJ1-5
V: TRBV7-2
DNA: TGTGCCAGCAGCTTGGTGAGCAATCAGCCCCAGCATTTT
CDR3: CASSLVSNQPQHF

size: .
D: .
J: TRBJ2-6
V: TRBV2
DNA: TGTGCCAGCAGTGCCAGGAGAAGCTCTGGGGCCAACGTCCTGACTTTC
CDR3: CASSARRSSGANVLTF

size: .
D: .
J: TRBJ2-1
V: TRBV5-1
DNA: TGCGCCAGCAGCTTGACCGGGGCCTTAGGAAACAATGAGCAGTTCTTC
CDR3: CASSLTGALGNNEQFF

size: few
D: TRBD1
J: TRBJ1-6
V: TRBV7-8
DNA: TGTGCCAGCAGCTCCCGGACAGGGATGGTTTCACCCCTCCACTTT
CDR3: CASSSRTGMVSPLHF

size: few
D: .
J: TRBJ1-2
V: TRBV3-1/TRBV3-2
DNA: TGTGCCAGCAGCCAAGTTGAGTCTAACTATGGCTACACCTTC
CDR3: CASSQVESNYGYTF

size: .
D: TRBD1
J: TRBJ1-2
V: TRBV30
DNA: TGTGCCTTCAGTCGACAGGGCATTGACTATGGCTACACCTTC
CDR3: CAFSRQGIDYGYTF

size: .
D: .
J: TRBJ1-4
V: TRBV6-5
DNA: TGTGCCAGCAGTTACTCTACAGGGACTAATGAAAAACTGTTTTTT
CDR3: CASSYSTGTNEKLFF

size: once
D: TRBD2
J: TRBJ2-2
V: TRBV25-1
DNA: TGTGCCAGCAGACGGACTAGCGGGGGGGCCCCGGACACCGGGGAGCTGTTTTTT
CDR3: CASRRTSGGAPDTGELFF

size: few
D: .
J: TRBJ2-7
V: TRBV5-1
DNA: TGCGCCAGCAGCTTGGGTGGATCCACTAACGAGCAGTACTTC
CDR3: CASSLGGSTNEQYF

size: .
D: TRBD1
J: TRBJ1-4
V: TRBV15
DNA: TGTGCCACCAGCAGAGATTTGTCGGGACAGGGGGCCGAAAAACTGTTTTTT
CDR3: CATSRDLSGQGAEKLFF

size: .
D: TRBD2
J: TRBJ2-7
V: TRBV6-5
DNA: TGTGCCAGCAGGGGAGGGACCTACGAGCAGTACTTC
CDR3: CASRGGTYEQYF